This T cell receptor beta chain was profiled in a study of vaccination and CD4 T cells after COVID-19. Treatment described: approximately 9-day PBMC culture with coronavirus spike peptide pools or control peptides (ViraFEST assay). CD4+ T cells that had been cultured provided DNA sequenced with the Oncomine TCR Beta short-read assay. It was cultured CD4+ T cells from which genomic DNA was extracted. MiXCR was run by TCRdb on the PCR reads, yielding one entry per CDR3 protein. Seen here are over 10,000 distinct CDR3 sequences, 35% to 50% observed once, and the top ten hold 10% to 15%. CDR3 size: 15 residues. J was trimmed by 3 bases and V by 5 bases; bases with no gene match: 9. Germline V CDR1 and CDR2: GTSNPN, SVGIG (reference sequence). Of note for this clonotype: The antigen remains unidentified.

This clonotype was sampled from a human donor who had recovered from COVID-19. Material for sequencing was CD4+ T cells from blood, cultured in vitro. This chain connects TRBV30 to TRBJ2-3; 9 positions agree with TRBD2. The CDR3 sequence is CAWAPPTSGTDTQYF. The CDR3 nucleotides read TGTGCCTGGGCCCCACCGACTAGCGGAACAGATACGCAGTATTTT.